This is a list of T cell receptor beta chains from one sample in a study of cytomegalovirus exposure and HLA in healthy donors. Data came from immunoSEQ multiplex PCR; TCRdb stores just in-frame clones and leaves some out. The table has around 150,000 clones, 82% seen once. Sequenced input: PBMCs. The receptor source for this set is a middle-aged man in good health and CMV-seropositive. CDR3s include the opening cysteine and the closing phenylalanine or tryptophan. D genes are given only for firm matches. The size of a clone is reported for some rows only, either as once, few or many, or as a class for expanded clones.

d_call clone_size j_call v_call cdr3_nt cdr3_aa
- once TRBJ1-2 TRBV19 TGTGCCAGTAGTATGACAGCACAAAACGAATATGGCTACACCTTC CASSMTAQNEYGYTF
- - TRBJ2-5 TRBV7-9 TGTGCCAGCAGCTTACCCCGACGCATGGGAGTGACCCAGTACTTC CASSLPRRMGVTQYF
- - TRBJ1-5 TRBV6-1 TGTGCCAGCAGTGAAAGGTTGCAGGGAAAGAATCAGCCCCAGCATTTT CASSERLQGKNQPQHF
- - TRBJ2-5 TRBV5-5 TGTGCCAGCAGCTTGGCCAGAGGCCCCCAAGAGACCCAGTACTTC CASSLARGPQETQYF
- - TRBJ1-4 TRBV11-1 TGTGCCAGCAGCTCCAGGGTGAGGAATGAAAAACTGTTTTTT CASSSRVRNEKLFF
TRBD1 - TRBJ2-4 TRBV7-9 TGTGCCGGAACACCGATAGGACAGGGACCTAAAAACATTCAGTACTTC CAGTPIGQGPKNIQYF
TRBD2 - TRBJ2-3 TRBV29-1 TGCAGCGCTGGGGGGACTAGCGGGAGCACAGATACGCAGTATTTT CSAGGTSGSTDTQYF
- - TRBJ1-6 TRBV6-1 TGTGCCAGCAGTGAATATGGGGCCTACAATTCACCCCTCCACTTT CASSEYGAYNSPLHF
- - TRBJ1-4 TRBV30 TGTGCCTGGAGTGTACGAGTAACTAATGAAAAACTGTTTTTT CAWSVRVTNEKLFF
- - TRBJ1-1 TRBV7-3 TGTGCCAGCAGAAAAGGGGCAGGGGAGATGAACACTGAAGCTTTCTTT CASRKGAGEMNTEAFF
TRBD1 few TRBJ1-1 TRBV7-3 TGTGCCAGCAGCCCGGGGGTAGGGACAGGGAACACTGAAGCTTTCTTT CASSPGVGTGNTEAFF
- few TRBJ2-1 TRBV19 TGTGCCAGTAGTATGGAAGTTTCGACAAATGAGCAGTTCTTC CASSMEVSTNEQFF
- - TRBJ1-2 TRBV28 TGTGCCAGCAGTTTGGGGACTTCAGGGCCTGGCTACACCTTC CASSLGTSGPGYTF
- once TRBJ1-1 TRBV7-9 TGTGCCAGCAGTCTTAGCTTGAACGCTGAAGCTTTCTTT CASSLSLNAEAFF
- - TRBJ2-7 TRBV7-3 TGTGCCAGCAGCTTAATGGACAGCTACGAGCAGTACTTC CASSLMDSYEQYF
TRBD2 - TRBJ2-1 TRBV10-3 TGTGCCATCAGTGAGTCTCCTAGCGGGGGGAATGAGCAGTTCTTC CAISESPSGGNEQFF
- - TRBJ1-2 TRBV20-1 TGCAGTGGCGGCTATGGCTACACCTTC CSGGYGYTF
TRBD1 - TRBJ2-2 TRBV13 TGTGCCAGCAGCTTTGGGACAGGGGGCGCGAGCGGGGAGCTGTTTTTT CASSFGTGGASGELFF
TRBD1 - TRBJ1-1 TRBV2 TGTGCCAGCAGTCCGGGACAGGGGTTTACTGAAGCTTTCTTT CASSPGQGFTEAFF
TRBD1 - TRBJ2-1 TRBV6-5 TGTGCCAGCAGGGCAGCGGGACAGGGATACAATGAGCAGTTCTTC CASRAAGQGYNEQFF
- few TRBJ2-3 TRBV20-1 TGCAGTGCCGTAGCGGATACGCAGTATTTT CSAVADTQYF
- - TRBJ2-1 TRBV28 TGTGCCAGCAGTCCCCCTCCGACACACTACAATGAGCAGTTCTTC CASSPPPTHYNEQFF
- - TRBJ2-3 TRBV7-9 TGTGCCAGCAGCCCGGGGGGCACTAGCACAGATACGCAGTATTTT CASSPGGTSTDTQYF
- once TRBJ2-3 TRBV20-1 TGCAGTACCTTAGCTACAGATACGCAGTATTTT CSTLATDTQYF
- - TRBJ1-1 TRBV6-5 TGTGCCAGCACCAGATGGGGGGGATTGAACACTGAAGCTTTCTTT CASTRWGGLNTEAFF
- - TRBJ2-3 TRBV5-6 TGTGCCAGCAGCTTGGCCTTGGATACGCAGTATTTT CASSLALDTQYF
- - TRBJ2-7 TRBV7-2 TGTGCCAGCAGCTTTGGGAGACTCTACGAGCAGTACTTC CASSFGRLYEQYF
TRBD2 - TRBJ2-5 TRBV10-3 TGTGCCATCAGTGATCTAGCGGGGGCTTACCAAGAGACCCAGTACTTC CAISDLAGAYQETQYF
TRBD1 - TRBJ1-5 TRBV4-1 TGCGCCAGCAGCCAAGATAGAAGCATGGGACAGGCCTTCACCTATAGCAATCAGCCCCAGCATTTT CASSQDRSMGQAFTYSNQPQHF
- - TRBJ2-1 TRBV15 TGTGCCACCAGCATCAAGAAGAGCTCCTACAATGAGCAGTTCTTC CATSIKKSSYNEQFF
TRBD1 - TRBJ1-1 TRBV6-5 TGTGCCAGCAGTTACTGGACAGGGAGGTCTGAAGCTTTCTTT CASSYWTGRSEAFF
- once TRBJ1-2 TRBV15 TGTGCCACCAGCAGAGGCGGGGGGCAGTGGGATGGCTACACCTTC CATSRGGGQWDGYTF
- few TRBJ1-1 TRBV18 TGTGCCAGCTCACCACCCCAGTCTGAAGCTTTCTTT CASSPPQSEAFF
- - TRBJ1-2 TRBV14 TGTGCCAGCAGCCTAGGGGAGGGAATTAACTATGGCTACACCTTC CASSLGEGINYGYTF
TRBD2 - TRBJ2-7 TRBV7-2 TGTGCCAGCAGCCCCCGGGTAGCGGGAAACGCCGGCGAGCAGTACTTC CASSPRVAGNAGEQYF
- - TRBJ1-5 TRBV19 TGTGCCAGTACTGGGAACAGCGGGGGGCCCCAGCATTTT CASTGNSGGPQHF
- few TRBJ1-1 TRBV6-6 TGTGCCAGCAGTACCCTGACAGGGAACACTGAAGCTTTCTTT CASSTLTGNTEAFF
TRBD2 - TRBJ2-3 TRBV6-5 TGTGCCAGCAGTTACTCGCGGGCGGGGGACACAGATACGCAGTATTTT CASSYSRAGDTDTQYF
- few TRBJ2-2 TRBV19 TGTGCCAGTGTCAGGAACACCGGGGAGCTGTTTTTT CASVRNTGELFF
- - TRBJ1-5 TRBV4-2 TGTGCCAGCAGCCAAGAAGGGGATAGCAATCAGCCCCAGCATTTT CASSQEGDSNQPQHF